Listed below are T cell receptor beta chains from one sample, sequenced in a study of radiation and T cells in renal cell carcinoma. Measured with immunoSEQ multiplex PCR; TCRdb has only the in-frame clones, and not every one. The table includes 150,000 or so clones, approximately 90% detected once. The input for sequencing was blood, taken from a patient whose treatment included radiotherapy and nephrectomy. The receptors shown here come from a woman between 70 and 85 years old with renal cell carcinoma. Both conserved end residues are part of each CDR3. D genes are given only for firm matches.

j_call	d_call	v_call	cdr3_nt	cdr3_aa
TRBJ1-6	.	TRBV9	TGTGCCAGCAGCCCCCGACAGGATTCACCCCTCCACTTT	CASSPRQDSPLHF
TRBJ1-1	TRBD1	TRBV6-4	TGTGCCACTTCGACAGGGGCAAACACTGAAGCTTTCTTT	CATSTGANTEAFF
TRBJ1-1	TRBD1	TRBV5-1	TGCGCCAGCAGCACTGACAGGGTTGGAACTGAAGCTTTCTTT	CASSTDRVGTEAFF
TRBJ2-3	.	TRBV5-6	TGTGCCAGCAGCTTTCGTCGGTTTGGCACAGATACGCAGTATTTT	CASSFRRFGTDTQYF
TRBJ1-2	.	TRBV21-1	TGTGCCAGCAGCACCGGGCCCTATGGCTACACCTTC	CASSTGPYGYTF
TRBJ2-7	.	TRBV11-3	TGTGCCAGCAGCTTGGTGGGCGAGCAGTACTTC	CASSLVGEQYF
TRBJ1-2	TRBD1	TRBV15	TGTGCCACCAGCAGTCAGACAGGGGGAAAATATGGCTACACCTTC	CATSSQTGGKYGYTF
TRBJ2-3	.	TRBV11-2	TGTGCCAGCAGCTTAAGGGGCAGGATCTCAGATACGCAGTATTTT	CASSLRGRISDTQYF
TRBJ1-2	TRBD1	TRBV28	TGTGCCAGCAGTGGCGGGACAGGAAGGTGGGGGGGCTACACCTTC	CASSGGTGRWGGYTF
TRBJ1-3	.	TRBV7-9	TGTGCCAGCAGCTCCCTAACAGGGATAGGGGCCTCTGGAAACACCATATATTTT	CASSSLTGIGASGNTIYF
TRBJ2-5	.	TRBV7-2	TGTGCCAGCAGCCCCCTGACTAGTGGCGAGACCCAGTACTTC	CASSPLTSGETQYF
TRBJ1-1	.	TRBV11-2	TGTGCCAGCAGCTACGGACAAGGCCGGGAAGCTTTCTTT	CASSYGQGREAFF
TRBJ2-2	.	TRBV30	TGTGCCTGGACGTTGGGCCCCGGGGAGCTGTTTTTT	CAWTLGPGELFF